One T cell receptor beta chain is described in this entry. Its antigen remains undetermined. The sample holds no much larger clone one base away, and base qualities are not on file. The data were obtained in a study of OX40 agonist ivuxolimab in advanced cancers. Context from the whole study: Ivuxolimab, which targeted the costimulatory receptor OX40 (CD134), was an agonistic, fully human IgG2 monoclonal antibody. Peripheral TCRbeta sequencing aimed to test whether ivuxolimab altered TCR sequence diversity and caused clonal T-cell expansion. Intravenous ivuxolimab was administered to patients every 2 weeks at six dose levels: 0.01, 0.1, 0.3, 1.5, 3 and 10 mg/kg. Of the approximately 53 patients in dose escalation, 19 had hepatocellular carcinoma, some 15 had melanoma, 9 had renal cell carcinoma and 9 had head and neck cancer. Partial responses were achieved by three dose-escalation patients, of whom one had hepatocellular carcinoma and two had cutaneous melanoma. Patients were allowed to have had prior anti-PD-1, anti-PD-L1 or anti-CTLA-4 therapy, and 40% of the dose-escalation patients had previously received checkpoint inhibitors. The paper describes the monotherapy dose-escalation part (N ≈ 52 patients) of the phase I trial of ivuxolimab. The dose-escalation cohort was 82.7% male with a mean age of about 58 years, ranging from 23 to 79.

What the work shows at the level of the full study, not this receptor alone: The antigen specificity of the peripheral T cells that underwent clonal expansion was not determined. In the 0.1-3.0 mg/kg groups, partial responders had among the lowest normalized peripheral clonal expansion, particularly in CD8+ T cells. After ivuxolimab, more expanded clones were found on average in CD8+ T cells than in CD4+ T cells. At doses from 0.1 to 3.0 mg/kg, clonal expansion was seen in both CD4+ and CD8+ blood T cells between baseline and week 6. Low levels of normalized T-cell clonal expansion were also shown by some nonresponding patients.

Genomic DNA was isolated from the sorted cells so that the TCRbeta CDR3 region could be sequenced. TCRbeta CDR3 regions were sequenced using the immunoSEQ Assay. Drawn from immuneACCESS, this table holds only the in-frame rearrangements with V and J called that TCRdb kept. Clones are partly lost; checked studies trace under half to an unresolved V gene and leave the rest unexplained. This sample gives around 63,000 clones in total; approximately 80% of them show up just once. More than 5.5% of the sample belongs to the ten largest clones. Patients with a history of autoimmune disease or receiving systemic immunosuppression were excluded from the trial. Peripheral blood for TCR sequencing was collected from all dose cohorts at baseline, on cycle 4 day 1, and on cycle 7 day 1. Samples were obtained from an open-label, multicenter, first-in-human phase I dose-escalation trial of ivuxolimab. Adults with locally advanced or metastatic melanoma, renal cell, hepatocellular, or head and neck squamous cell carcinoma were enrolled in the trial. CD4+ and CD8+ T cells were sorted separately from peripheral blood before TCR sequencing.

There are 17 amino acids in the CDR3, from cysteine to valine inclusive. The DNA shown is the 51-base CDR3, in frame from base 1. Looking up the germline V gene yields CDR1 SGDLS and CDR2 YYNGEE. Deletion took 3 bases off V and 2 bases off J, with a span of 21 bases between the germline ends. In this chain, TRBV9 is recombined with TRBJ2-7; matching of 7 bases hints at TRBD2 as the D gene. Sequencing used CD4+ or CD8+ T cells sorted from blood, obtained in a trial of the OX40 agonist ivuxolimab. This sequence originates from an adult with an advanced solid tumor such as melanoma, head and neck, liver or kidney cancer. The DNA is as follows: TGTGCCAGCAGCGAGCCCCCGGGGGAGGGACATCCCTACGAGCAGTACGTC. Translation gives CASSEPPGEGHPYEQYV.